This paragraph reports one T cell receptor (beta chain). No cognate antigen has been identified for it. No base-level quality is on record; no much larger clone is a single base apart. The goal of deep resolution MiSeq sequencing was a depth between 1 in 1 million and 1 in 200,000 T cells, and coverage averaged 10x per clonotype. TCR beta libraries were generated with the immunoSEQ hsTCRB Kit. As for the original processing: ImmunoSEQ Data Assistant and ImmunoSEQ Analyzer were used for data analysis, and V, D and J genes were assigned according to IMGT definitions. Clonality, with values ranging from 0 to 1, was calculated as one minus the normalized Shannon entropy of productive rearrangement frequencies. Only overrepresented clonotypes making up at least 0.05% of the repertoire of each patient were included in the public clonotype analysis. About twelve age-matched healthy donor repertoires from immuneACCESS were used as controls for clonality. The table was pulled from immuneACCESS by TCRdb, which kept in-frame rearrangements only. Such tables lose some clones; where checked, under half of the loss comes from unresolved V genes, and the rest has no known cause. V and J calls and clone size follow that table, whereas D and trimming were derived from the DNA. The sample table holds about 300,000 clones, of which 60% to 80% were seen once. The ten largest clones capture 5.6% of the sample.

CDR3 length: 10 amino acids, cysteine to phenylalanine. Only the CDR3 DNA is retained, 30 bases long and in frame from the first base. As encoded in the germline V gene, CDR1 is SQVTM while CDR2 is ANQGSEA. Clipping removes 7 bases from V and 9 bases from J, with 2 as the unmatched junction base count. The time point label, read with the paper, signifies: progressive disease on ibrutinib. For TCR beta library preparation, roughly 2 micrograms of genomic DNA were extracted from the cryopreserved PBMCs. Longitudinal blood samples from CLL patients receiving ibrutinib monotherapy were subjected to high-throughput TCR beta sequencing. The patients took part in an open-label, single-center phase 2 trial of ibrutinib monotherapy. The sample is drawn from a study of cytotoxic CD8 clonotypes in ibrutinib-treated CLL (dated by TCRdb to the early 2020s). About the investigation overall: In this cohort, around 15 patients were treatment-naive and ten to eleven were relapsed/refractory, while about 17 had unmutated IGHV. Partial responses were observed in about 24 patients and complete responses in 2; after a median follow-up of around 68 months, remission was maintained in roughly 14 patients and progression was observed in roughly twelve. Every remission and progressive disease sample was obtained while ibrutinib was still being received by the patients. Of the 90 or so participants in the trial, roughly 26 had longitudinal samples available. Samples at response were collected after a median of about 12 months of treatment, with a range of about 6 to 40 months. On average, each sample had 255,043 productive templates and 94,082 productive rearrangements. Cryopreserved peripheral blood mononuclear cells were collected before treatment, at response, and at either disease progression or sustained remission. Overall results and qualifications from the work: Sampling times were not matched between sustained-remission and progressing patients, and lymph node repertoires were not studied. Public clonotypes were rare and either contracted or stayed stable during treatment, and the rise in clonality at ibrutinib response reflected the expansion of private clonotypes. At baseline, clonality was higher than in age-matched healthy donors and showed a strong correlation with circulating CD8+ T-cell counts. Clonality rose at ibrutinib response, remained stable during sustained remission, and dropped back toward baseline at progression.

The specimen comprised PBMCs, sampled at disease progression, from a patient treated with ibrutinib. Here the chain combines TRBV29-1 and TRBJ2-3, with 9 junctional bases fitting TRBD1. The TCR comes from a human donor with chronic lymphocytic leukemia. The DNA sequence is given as TGCAGCGCCGGACAGGGGACGCAGTATTTT. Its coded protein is CSAGQGTQYF.